This section outlines one T cell receptor (beta chain) sequence together with its context. The source of the sample is a study of cytotoxic CD8 clonotypes in ibrutinib-treated CLL. Trimming removed 5 bases at V and 2 bases at J, with 9 bases between. The germline CDR1 and CDR2 sequences are SGHTA and FQGTGA. This CDR3 is built from 13 residues. The method was immunoSEQ multiplex PCR; TCRdb's version includes in-frame clones alone and lacks a portion of them. Of approximately 140,000 clones listed, under 95% are singletons. The material was PBMCs, obtained after 12 months of ibrutinib treatment. The receptor was isolated from a human donor with chronic lymphocytic leukemia. This chain connects TRBV7-3 to TRBJ1-1, with a possible D match to TRBD1 (5 bases). CDR3 residues: CASSQTGNTEAFF. The CDR3 bases are TGTGCCAGCAGCCAAACAGGTAACACTGAAGCTTTCTTT.